Listed below are T cell receptor beta chains from one sample, sequenced in a study of T cell responses to AZD1222 COVID-19 vaccine. Clones were read by immunoSEQ multiplex PCR, and TCRdb kept only the in-frame ones, dropping some. This sample has more than 85,000 clones, with 80% to 95% found just once. This specimen consisted of peripheral blood, obtained on day 0 of AZD1222 vaccination. All receptors come from an adult in good health. Each CDR3 is given with its conserved first and last residue. A D gene is named only where the DNA matches it firmly. Not all rows give a size; the values are once, few, many and, for expanded clones, a class.

size,V,D,J,DNA,CDR3
.,TRBV28,.,TRBJ1-1,TGTGCCAGCAGTTTGTTCAGGGCCATGAACACTGAAGCTTTCTTT,CASSLFRAMNTEAFF
.,TRBV14,.,TRBJ1-3,TGTGCCAGCAGCCCTTTTGGAAACACCATATATTTT,CASSPFGNTIYF
.,TRBV2,.,TRBJ2-3,TGTGCCAGCAGCGTAGGCAGGGATACGCAGTATTTT,CASSVGRDTQYF
.,TRBV11-2,.,TRBJ2-2,TGTGCCAGCCGACTCACGAGACAGAACACCGGGGAGCTGTTTTTT,CASRLTRQNTGELFF
.,TRBV2,TRBD1,TRBJ1-4,TGTGCCAGCAGTGAAGGTGGGACAGTGGGTGAAAAACTGTTTTTT,CASSEGGTVGEKLFF
.,TRBV5-1,.,TRBJ2-1,TGCGCCAGCAGCTTGGGGGCGGCAGAGCAGTTCTTC,CASSLGAAEQFF
.,TRBV5-6,.,TRBJ2-1,TGTGCCAGCAGCTTTCAGGGAGTCGAATACAATGAGCAGTTCTTC,CASSFQGVEYNEQFF
once,TRBV9,.,TRBJ2-1,TGTGCCAGCAGCGTAGCGGGACTCCGCAATGAGCAGTTCTTC,CASSVAGLRNEQFF
once,TRBV27,.,TRBJ1-6,TGTGCCAGCAGCCCAACGGCCCCCTATAATTCACCCCTCCACTTT,CASSPTAPYNSPLHF
.,TRBV28,.,TRBJ1-2,TGTGCCAGCGGAAAAGGACAGAACCACACCTTC,CASGKGQNHTF
.,TRBV6-4,.,TRBJ2-5,TGTGCCAGCAGTGAACAGGGAGGCGAGACCCAGTACTTC,CASSEQGGETQYF
.,TRBV7-9,.,TRBJ1-2,TGTGCCAGCAGCCCCGACAGGACCCTTGGCTACACCTTC,CASSPDRTLGYTF
.,TRBV27,.,TRBJ1-5,TGTGCCAGCAGTCCTACAGGGTACAATCAGCCCCAGCATTTT,CASSPTGYNQPQHF
.,TRBV6-1,.,TRBJ1-5,TGTGCCAGCAGTGAGGGGGACTATCAGCCCCAGCATTTT,CASSEGDYQPQHF
.,TRBV30,.,TRBJ2-3,TGTGCCTGGAGTGCGACTACAGATACGCAGTATTTT,CAWSATTDTQYF
.,TRBV3-1/TRBV3-2,.,TRBJ2-5,TGTGCCAGCAGCCAAGTGGGGGGCCTCCAAGAGACCCAGTACTTC,CASSQVGGLQETQYF
.,TRBV29-1,.,TRBJ2-1,TGCAGCGTTGTGGAGGGGTACAATGAGCAGTTCTTC,CSVVEGYNEQFF
.,TRBV27,TRBD1,TRBJ1-6,TGTGCCAGCAGTTTTCAGGGGGCCCCCCTCCACTTT,CASSFQGAPLHF
.,TRBV28,TRBD1,TRBJ1-5,TGTGCCAGCAGCCTAAGGGACAGTCGCAATCAGCCCCAGCATTTT,CASSLRDSRNQPQHF
.,TRBV9,.,TRBJ2-7,TGTGCCAGCAGCGTTGGTCAGATCGACGAGCAGTACTTC,CASSVGQIDEQYF
few,TRBV7-9,TRBD1,TRBJ2-7,TGTGCCAGCAGCCATCGGGACAGAAACTACGAGCAGTACTTC,CASSHRDRNYEQYF
.,TRBV5-1,.,TRBJ2-7,TGCGCCAGCAGCTTCGGGGGGCGTGAGACTGGGACCTACGAGCAGTACTTC,CASSFGGRETGTYEQYF
.,TRBV2,.,TRBJ2-7,TGTGCCAGCAAGCGCGGACTTTCCTACGAGCAGTACTTC,CASKRGLSYEQYF
.,TRBV6-4,TRBD1,TRBJ1-2,TGTGCCAGCAGTGACCGGGACAGGGCAGGCTACACCTTC,CASSDRDRAGYTF
.,TRBV15,TRBD2,TRBJ2-4,TGTGCCACCAGCAGAGGTCCCGGACTAGCGGGTGCCGCCCTAGAAAACATTCAGTACTTC,CATSRGPGLAGAALENIQYF
.,TRBV24-1,.,TRBJ1-4,TGTGCCACCAGTGACTCGCAGACTAATGAAAAACTGTTTTTT,CATSDSQTNEKLFF
.,TRBV5-1,.,TRBJ2-7,TGCGCCAGCAGTGTGGCAGGGGGGACGTACGAGCAGTACTTC,CASSVAGGTYEQYF
.,TRBV28,TRBD2,TRBJ2-1,TGTGCCAGCGTAGCTAGCGGGGGGGCAGTAAATGAGCAGTTCTTC,CASVASGGAVNEQFF